These 32 T cell receptor beta chains came from one sample sequenced in a study of blood T cell repertoires in COVID-19. The table came from immunoSEQ multiplex PCR; TCRdb's copy has only in-frame clones and leaves some out. The sample contains roughly 160,000 clones, roughly 84% of which appear only once. The sample was peripheral blood. The receptors here all came from a woman aged 80 or over with active or convalescent COVID-19.

CDR3 bases: TGTGCCAGCAGCCAAGATGGGGGGGCGGGTACCAAAAACATTCAGTACTTC. Encoded protein: CASSQDGGAGTKNIQYF. The chain is built from TRBV3-1 (or the pseudogene TRBV3-2) and TRBJ2-4; a possible D gene is TRBD2 (7 bases). The CDR3 has 17 residues. The V end lost 0 bases, the J end lost 2 bases, and 14 bases lay between the germline ends. The germline CDR1 and CDR2 sequences are LGHDT and YNNKEL (reference sequence).

V is TRBV11-2 and J is TRBJ2-3; 7 positions agree with TRBD2. The CDR3 contains 16 residues. V dropped 0 bases and J dropped 3; count of bases not matched to a gene: 6. CDR1 and CDR2 from the germline V gene are SGHAT and FQNNGV. This CDR3 is CASSLDAGVATDTQYF. The DNA of the CDR3 is TGTGCCAGCAGCTTAGATGCGGGAGTTGCGACAGATACGCAGTATTTT.

The rearrangement joins TRBV9 to TRBJ2-6, with 9 bases fitting TRBD1. Trimming took 10 bases from V and 1 from J; bases not matched to a gene: 12. CDR3 size: 17 residues. From germline, CDR1 is SGDLS and CDR2 YYNGEE. This chain's CDR3 is CACSSGTGWSGANVLTF. The CDR3 DNA reads TGTGCCTGCTCTTCGGGGACAGGGTGGTCTGGGGCCAACGTCCTGACTTTC.

V gene TRBV7-8 combines with J gene TRBJ1-2; D gene unclear. The germline V and J ends were trimmed by 0 bases and 8 bases, with 7 bases remaining between them. Looked up from germline, CDR1 is SGHVS and CDR2 is FQNEAQ. The CDR3 is 12 residues long. The CDR3 loop is CASSLASEGYTF. CDR3 in DNA: TGTGCCAGCAGCTTAGCTAGCGAAGGCTACACCTTC.

This rearrangement joins TRBV28 to TRBJ2-2; D might be TRBD1 (7 bases). V was trimmed by 7 bases and J by 7 bases, leaving 22 bases between them. There are 16 residues in the CDR3. CDR1 and CDR2 (germline): MDHEN, SYDVKM. The CDR3 loop is CASINSGGGLVGELFF. The CDR3 DNA is TGTGCCAGCATTAATAGCGGAGGGGGCCTGGTCGGGGAGCTGTTTTTT.

The J gene is TRBJ2-3, the V gene TRBV19; possibly TRBD2 for D (6 bases). This CDR3 contains 18 residues. Per germline, CDR1 LNHDA and CDR2 SQIVND (reference sequence). The ends were cut back, 5 bases at V and 5 bases at J, with 26 bases in the middle. The CDR3 here is CASSPKEGTTPQVDTQYF. CDR3 in DNA: TGTGCCAGTAGTCCCAAGGAGGGGACGACCCCTCAGGTAGATACGCAGTATTTT.

J is TRBJ2-7 and V is TRBV5-1, with 12 positions matching TRBD2. The CDR3 totals 15 residues. The V segment lost 0 bases and the J segment 7 bases; nucleotides outside the gene matches: 5. The germline V gene has CDR1 SGHRS and CDR2 YFSETQ. The CDR3 region has the DNA TGCGCCAGCAGCTTGGTGACTAGCGGGAGTGGAGAGCAGTACTTC. It encodes CASSLVTSGSGEQYF.

The chain employs TRBV7-9 and TRBJ1-1, with a tentative D call TRBD1 (5 bases). This CDR3 has 13 amino acids. The germline V gene encodes CDR1 SEHNR and CDR2 FQNEAQ (reference sequence). V gave up 5 bases and J gave up 4 bases, with 11 bases separating them. The CDR3 here is CASSGRQFTEAFF. The CDR3 region has the DNA TGTGCCAGCAGCGGTAGACAGTTCACTGAAGCTTTCTTT.

The V call is TRBV7-8, the J call TRBJ2-1; 8 bases match TRBD2. Losses at the gene ends were 3 bases for V and 3 bases for J; bases not matched to a gene: 4. CDR3 size: 15 residues. Germline values: CDR1 SGHVS, CDR2 FQNEAQ. The CDR3 DNA follows: TGTGCCAGCAGCTTGGACCTAGCGGGCTACAATGAGCAGTTCTTC. This gives the protein CASSLDLAGYNEQFF.

This sequence joins TRBV7-9 and TRBJ1-2; the match to TRBD1 covers 11 bases. The CDR3 loop spans 14 amino acids. Trimming cost V 5 bases and J 8 bases; bases outside gene matches: 7. Germline CDR1 SEHNR, CDR2 FQNEAQ (reference sequence). The CDR3 is CASSRGTGGGGYTF. DNA for the CDR3: TGTGCCAGCAGCCGAGGGACAGGGGGAGGCGGCTACACCTTC.

As regards this clone: The sample has other DNA sequences that encode this CDR3 too. The rearrangement uses TRBV20-1 and TRBJ2-3, with unresolved D. V was clipped by 6 bases and J by 3 bases, with 4 bases between them. CDR3 length: 10 residues. Germline V gene sequence: CDR1 DFQATT, CDR2 SNEGSKA (reference sequence). CDR3 sequence: CSALTDTQYF. DNA of the CDR3: TGCAGTGCCCTAACAGATACGCAGTATTTT.

V gene TRBV29-1 combines with J gene TRBJ1-6; 7 nucleotides align to TRBD1. The CDR3 totals 15 residues. Germline CDR1 is SQVTM and CDR2 is ANQGSEA. J lost 0 bases, V lost 5 bases, and 4 bases had no gene match. The CDR3 protein is CSVRDSSSYNSPLHF. CDR3 bases: TGCAGCGTTCGGGACAGCAGCTCCTATAATTCACCCCTCCACTTT.

The gene calls are TRBV7-9 and TRBJ2-5; 9 bases align to TRBD2. CDR1 SEHNR and CDR2 FQNEAQ come from the germline V gene (reference sequence). The CDR3 contains 19 residues. Germline trimming cut 2 bases from V and 0 bases from J; bases unmatched to any gene: 13. CDR3 protein: CASSLPFGSSGTYQETQYF. The DNA of the CDR3 is TGTGCCAGCAGCTTACCCTTCGGGTCTAGCGGGACTTACCAAGAGACCCAGTACTTC. The full variable domain, its missing parts supplied by reference TRBV7-9 and TRBJ2-5, is DTGVSQNPRHKITKRGQNVTFRCDPISEHNRLYWYRQTLGQGPEFLTYFQNEAQLEKSRLLSDRFSAERPKGSFSTLEIQRTEQGDSAMYLCASSLPFGSSGTYQETQYFGPGTRLLVL.

V is TRBV28 and J is TRBJ1-2; no definite D call. Trimming left V 6 bases short and J 3 bases short, with 14 bases between. This CDR3 is built from 14 residues. CDR1 is MDHEN and CDR2 is SYDVKM in the germline V gene. CDR3: CASSPVQDYYGYTF. Here the CDR3 DNA reads TGTGCCAGCAGCCCCGTCCAGGATTACTATGGCTACACCTTC.

The DNA for the CDR3 is TGTGCCAGCAGCGCCCGACTAGCGGGAGGGACGAATTCCTACGAGCAGTACTTC. Protein product: CASSARLAGGTNSYEQYF. J is TRBJ2-7 and V is TRBV11-3, with 14 positions matching TRBD2. Germline loops: CDR1 SGHNT, CDR2 YENEEA. The V segment lost 5 bases and the J segment 1 base; nucleotides outside the gene matches: 10. The CDR3 covers 18 residues. Looking up the rest from reference TRBV11-3 and TRBJ2-7 gives the full variable domain: EAGVVQSPRYKIIEKKQPVAFWCNPISGHNTLYWYLQNLGQGPELLIRYENEEAVDDSQLPKDRFSAERLKGVDSTLKIQPAELGDSAVYLCASSARLAGGTNSYEQYFGPGTRLTVT.

The DNA for the CDR3 is TGCGCCAGCAGCCCGGGACAGGGGGACACCGGGGAGCTGTTTTTT. It specifies CASSPGQGDTGELFF. The V call is TRBV5-1, the J call TRBJ2-2; 11 nucleotides align to TRBD1. This CDR3 comprises 15 residues. Trimming at V came to 4 bases and at J to 3 bases, leaving 2 bases not matched to a gene. CDR1 and CDR2 from the germline V gene are SGHRS and YFSETQ.

This clone was seen only once. J is TRBJ1-6 and V is TRBV21-1; the table gives TRBD1 as D, unverified against the DNA. TRBV21-1 is described as a pseudogene. The CDR3 runs to 19 residues. CDR3 DNA: TGTGCCAGCAGCAAAGGATCGTCTCGGGCAGGCAGCAGGGAATCACCCCTCCACTTT. Residues: CASSKGSSRAGSRESPLHF.

This clone showed up just once. V and J are TRBV11-2 and TRBJ1-1; no reliable D call. The ends were cut back, 1 base at V and 1 base at J, with 7 bases in the middle. This CDR3 has 14 residues. Germline CDR1 is SGHAT and CDR2 is FQNNGV. DNA for the CDR3: TGTGCCAGCAGCTTAGTGCGCCAGAACACTGAAGCTTTCTTT. Amino acids: CASSLVRQNTEAFF.

The CDR3 DNA sequence: TGTGCCTGGAGTACGCAGGGGGGCACTGAAGCTTTCTTT. This translates into CAWSTQGGTEAFF. This chain links TRBV30 with TRBJ1-1; 7 nucleotides line up with TRBD1. This CDR3 is 13 amino acids long. The V segment lost 2 bases and the J segment 4 bases; nucleotides outside the gene matches: 4. Germline V lookup: CDR1 GTSNPN, CDR2 SVGIG (reference sequence).

The chain links TRBV14 to TRBJ1-2, with 7 bases identical to TRBD1. The CDR3 has 13 amino acids. V shed 3 bases, J shed 4 bases, and the junction held 2 bases outside the gene matches. Per the germline V gene, CDR1 is SGHDN and CDR2 is FVKESK. CDR3 nucleotide sequence: TGTGCCAGCAGCCAGGGACAGATCTATGGCTACACCTTC. It codes for CASSQGQIYGYTF. The full variable domain, in which reference TRBV14 and TRBJ1-2 provide the parts outside the CDR3, is EAGVTQFPSHSVIEKGQTVTLRCDPISGHDNLYWYRRVMGKEIKFLLHFVKESKQDESGMPNNRFLAERTGGTYSTLKVQPAELEDSGVYFCASSQGQIYGYTFGSGTRLTVV.

The gene calls are TRBV19 and TRBJ1-1; 7 bases line up with TRBD1. This CDR3 has 14 residues. The germline gives CDR1 LNHDA, CDR2 SQIVND (reference sequence). Trimming at V came to 6 bases and at J to 0 bases, leaving 4 bases not matched to a gene. CDR3 coding DNA: TGTGCCAGTAGGACAGGGCCACTGAACACTGAAGCTTTCTTT. Translating it yields CASRTGPLNTEAFF.

This chain uses TRBV19 with TRBJ1-1; 9 bases are shared with TRBD1. Germline V gene sequence: CDR1 LNHDA, CDR2 SQIVND (reference sequence). Trimming cost V 7 bases and J 1 base; bases outside gene matches: 4. The CDR3 loop spans 14 amino acids. DNA for the CDR3: TGTGCCAGTACCAAGGGACAGGGGAACACTGAAGCTTTCTTT. It yields the protein CASTKGQGNTEAFF. The full variable domain, with the rest looked up from reference TRBV19 and TRBJ1-1, is DGGITQSPKYLFRKEGQNVTLSCEQNLNHDAMYWYRQDPGQGLRLIYYSQIVNDFQKGDIAEGYSVSREKKESFPLTVTSAQKNPTAFYLCASTKGQGNTEAFFGQGTRLTVV.

V usage is TRBV5-6 and J usage is TRBJ1-2; 9 bases map to TRBD1. CDR1 is SGHDT and CDR2 is YYEEEE in the germline V gene. This CDR3 contains 13 residues. Unmatched junction bases numbered 2, after V lost 0 bases and J lost 8 bases. DNA of the CDR3: TGTGCCAGCAGCTTGGGGGACAGGGTGGGCTACACCTTC. Translated: CASSLGDRVGYTF.

The genes are TRBV7-2 and TRBJ1-5; no reliable D call. Looked up from germline, CDR1 is SGHTA and CDR2 is FQGNSA. The CDR3 contains 13 residues. V was trimmed by 5 bases and J by 9 bases, leaving 14 bases between them. The CDR3 bases are TGTGCCAGCAGCACGGATCGGCGGGGGCCCCAGCATTTT. It specifies CASSTDRRGPQHF.

This clone was detected only a few times. This chain links TRBV24-1 with TRBJ1-2; 10 bases are shared with TRBD1. V gave up 3 bases and J gave up 5 bases; unmatched junction bases: 8. This CDR3 contains 16 residues. Germline assignment: CDR1 KGHDR and CDR2 SFDVKD. CDR3 sequence reads: CATSDPRTGGIYGYTF. CDR3 DNA: TGTGCCACCAGTGATCCGAGGACAGGGGGTATATATGGCTACACCTTC.

This clone was seen once. The V and J genes are TRBV7-3 and TRBJ1-1, with D possibly matching TRBD1 (5 bases). Germline CDR1 SGHTA, CDR2 FQGTGA. CDR3 length: 13 residues. Deletions cut 3 bases from V and 4 bases from J, with 9 bases between. CDR3 region: CASSFTRGTEAFF. In DNA, the CDR3 is TGTGCCAGCAGCTTCACAAGGGGCACTGAAGCTTTCTTT.

This rearrangement joins TRBV5-4 to TRBJ2-7; 8 bases line up with TRBD1. Unmatched junction bases numbered 9, after V lost 4 bases and J lost 6 bases. Germline V gene data show CDR1 as SGHNT and CDR2 as YYREEE (reference sequence). This CDR3 spans 14 amino acids. The CDR3 DNA follows: TGTGCCAGCAGCCCGGACAGGGCATATGGCGAGCAGTACTTC. Translation gives CASSPDRAYGEQYF.

V usage is TRBV15 and J usage is TRBJ2-7; the match to TRBD2 covers 8 bases. With 2 bases clipped from V and 6 bases from J, the junction kept 6 bases outside the gene matches. Germline assignment: CDR1 LNHNV and CDR2 YYDKDF (reference sequence). CDR3 size: 14 residues. The CDR3 sequence is CATSRIPGLVEQYF. Here the CDR3 DNA reads TGTGCCACCAGCAGAATACCGGGACTAGTCGAGCAGTACTTC.

J is TRBJ2-1 and V is TRBV6-5, with a possible D match to TRBD2 (6 bases). The CDR3 consists of 14 residues. Trimming left V 6 bases short and J 2 bases short, with 11 bases between. Germline values: CDR1 MNHEY, CDR2 SVGAGI. The CDR3 region is CASRGDSAYNEQFF. For the CDR3, the DNA is TGTGCCAGCAGGGGGGACTCAGCCTACAATGAGCAGTTCTTC.

This sequence joins TRBV7-2 and TRBJ2-3, with D maybe TRBD2 (5 bases). Germline CDR1 and CDR2: SGHTA and FQGNSA. Trimming cost V 6 bases and J 8 bases, with 21 bases left between them. The CDR3 loop spans 15 amino acids. CDR3 sequence reads: CASSIPGSRGSTQYF. The DNA for the CDR3 is TGTGCCAGCAGTATCCCGGGGTCCCGAGGGAGTACGCAGTATTTT.

The chain couples TRBV19 to TRBJ2-2, with a tentative D call TRBD2 (6 bases). In germline, CDR1 is LNHDA, CDR2 SQIVND (reference sequence). The V end was cut by 6 bases, the J end by 0 bases, with 8 bases between. The CDR3 spans 14 residues. The CDR3 here is CASRLAANTGELFF. The DNA of the CDR3 is TGTGCCAGTAGACTAGCAGCGAACACCGGGGAGCTGTTTTTT.

The V gene is TRBV6-5, the J gene TRBJ2-7, with D tentatively TRBD2 (5 bases). The length of the CDR3 is 12 residues. With 8 bases removed from V and 7 bases from J, the gap between germline ends came to 15 bases. The germline V gene has CDR1 MNHEY and CDR2 SVGAGI. The CDR3 sequence: CASGTYGEEQYF. In DNA form, the CDR3 reads TGTGCCAGCGGAACCTACGGGGAAGAGCAGTACTTC.